Following are 27 T cell receptor beta chains from one sample sequenced in a study of blood T cells in healthy people across ages. A sample-barcoded 5' primer and a J-beta primer mix were used in a second PCR of roughly 6 to 11 cycles. TCRdb processed the 5' RACE reads anew with MiXCR; each CDR3 protein has one entry. The sample gives approximately 1,100,000 distinct CDR3 sequences, 35% to 55% of which show up once; approximately 17% is in the top ten. Sequencing was performed on blood. The receptors shown here come from a woman aged 60-75 years in good health.

This clonotype was counted ten times or more. The chain joins TRBV29-1 to TRBJ2-3; 10 nucleotides agree with TRBD1. Per germline, CDR1 SQVTM and CDR2 ANQGSEA. CDR3 length: 14 residues. Losses at the gene ends were 5 bases for V and 5 bases for J; bases not matched to a gene: 7. The CDR3 DNA reads TGCAGCGTTACCGGGACAGGGGTTATAGATACGCAGTATTTT. Amino acids: CSVTGTGVIDTQYF.

The count of this clonotype is one. V is TRBV7-9 and J is TRBJ1-2; 7 bases line up with TRBD1. The CDR3 length is 16 residues. The germline gives CDR1 SEHNR, CDR2 FQNEAQ (reference sequence). V shed 3 bases, J shed 3 bases, and the junction held 10 bases outside the gene matches. CDR3 DNA sequence: TGTGCCAGCAGCTTGGTAGACAGGGTATCGCACTATGGCTACACCTTC. Translating gives CASSLVDRVSHYGYTF.

This clonotype was observed a handful of times. The chain links TRBV6-5 to TRBJ1-4; TRBD1 agrees at 7 bases. The V segment lost 3 bases and the J segment 0 bases; nucleotides outside the gene matches: 1. The CDR3 runs 15 residues. Germline CDR1 MNHEY, CDR2 SVGAGI. The DNA of the CDR3 is TGTGCCAGCAGTTATCAGGGGGCAACTAATGAAAAACTGTTTTTT. Its protein product is CASSYQGATNEKLFF.

This clonotype showed up many times. V and J are TRBV4-1 and TRBJ2-5, with TRBD1 matching over 8 bases. The CDR3 length is 14 residues. Germline lookup yields CDR1 MGHRA and CDR2 YSYEKL. V lost 4 bases and J lost 3; bases outside the gene matches: 4. CDR3 sequence: CASSRGTGEETQYF. The CDR3 region has the DNA TGCGCCAGCAGCCGTGGGACAGGAGAAGAGACCCAGTACTTC.

This sequence joins TRBV29-1 and TRBJ2-3; no definite D call. Germline V CDR1 and CDR2: SQVTM, ANQGSEA. CDR3 size: 12 residues. V lost 4 bases, J lost 0 bases, and 5 bases lay in between. The CDR3 sequence is CSVATSTDTQYF. CDR3 nucleotide sequence: TGCAGCGTTGCCACTAGCACAGATACGCAGTATTTT.

This clonotype was picked up many times. At one boundary the junction diverges from the germline segment, which might be a read error. The chain uses TRBV5-1 and TRBJ2-1; D remains unclear. The germline gives CDR1 SGHRS, CDR2 YFSETQ. The CDR3 has 12 amino acids. DNA of the CDR3: TGTGCCAGCAGCTTAGTAAGGAATGAGCAGTTCTTC. This sequence encodes CASSLVRNEQFF.

This rearrangement joins TRBV7-6 to TRBJ2-7; D is unclear. The CDR3 consists of 15 residues. Looked up from germline, CDR1 is SGHVS and CDR2 is FNYEAQ. V lost 1 base, J lost 1 base, and 11 bases lay in between. CDR3 DNA: TGTGCCAGCAGCTTAGAGTGGGCTCCTTCCTACGAGCAGTACTTC. Protein product: CASSLEWAPSYEQYF.

The chain recombines TRBV12-3 or TRBV12-4 with TRBJ1-2; TRBD1 agrees at 10 bases. V trimming: 4 bases; J trimming: 3 bases; junction bases outside the gene matches: 8. There are 16 residues in the CDR3. This CDR3 reads CASSSRRGQGDYGYTF. Here the CDR3 DNA reads TGTGCCAGCAGTTCCCGCCGCGGACAGGGGGACTATGGCTACACCTTC.

CDR3 in DNA: TGTGCCAGCAGCTCCACAGATGGGAGACGGGGGGATTACGAGCAGTACTTC. It codes for CASSSTDGRRGDYEQYF. V is TRBV7-6 and J is TRBJ2-7; 7 bases are a match to TRBD2. This CDR3 has 17 amino acids. The V gene end was trimmed by 4 bases and the J gene end by 4 bases; junction bases not matched to a gene: 16. The germline gives CDR1 SGHVS, CDR2 FNYEAQ.

This chain connects TRBV25-1 to TRBJ1-2; 12 nucleotides match TRBD1. V shed 4 bases, J shed 4 bases, and the junction held 1 base outside the gene matches. The CDR3 covers 14 residues. CDR1 and CDR2 (germline): MGHDK, SYGVNS. CDR3 DNA: TGTGCCAGCAGTGGGGACAGGGGGCTCTATGGCTACACCTTC. It translates to CASSGDRGLYGYTF.

This clonotype was seen a few times. The chain uses TRBV7-2 and TRBJ2-3; D perhaps matches TRBD2 (5 bases). The CDR3 contains 18 residues. The V gene lost 4 bases and the J gene lost 0 bases, with 20 bases spanning the gap. The germline V gene encodes CDR1 SGHTA and CDR2 FQGNSA. The CDR3 bases are TGTGCCAGCAGCTATTGGAACGAGGAGGAACTTAGCACAGATACGCAGTATTTT. Translation: CASSYWNEEELSTDTQYF. The full variable domain, rest sourced from reference TRBV7-2 and TRBJ2-3, is GAGVSQSPSNKVTEKGKDVELRCDPISGHTALYWYRQSLGQGLEFLIYFQGNSAPDKSGLPSDRFSAERTGGSVSTLTIQRTQQEDSAVYLCASSYWNEEELSTDTQYFGPGTRLTVL.

The V gene is TRBV7-8, the J gene TRBJ1-1, with D unclear. V was pared by 4 bases and J by 9 bases, with 15 bases between. Germline lookup yields CDR1 SGHVS and CDR2 FQNEAQ. The CDR3 has 13 amino acids. The CDR3 loop is CASSSSVHIKAFF. Written as DNA, the CDR3 is TGTGCCAGCAGCTCATCGGTACACATCAAAGCTTTCTTT.

This clonotype came up a few times. The rearrangement uses TRBV15 and TRBJ2-1; 8 nucleotides agree with TRBD2. The trim removed 6 bases at V and 5 bases at J, leaving 9 bases unmatched. CDR1 is LNHNV and CDR2 is YYDKDF in the germline V gene (reference sequence). The CDR3 has 15 residues. The CDR3 DNA reads TGTGCCACCAGGGCGGGAGGCGGTAGTAACAATGAGCAGTTCTTC. It is translated as CATRAGGGSNNEQFF. The full variable domain, with the rest looked up from reference TRBV15 and TRBJ2-1, is DAMVIQNPRYQVTQFGKPVTLSCSQTLNHNVMYWYQQKSSQAPKLLFHYYDKDFNNEADTPDNFQSRRPNTSFCFLDIRSPGLGDTAMYLCATRAGGGSNNEQFFGPGTRLTVL.

This clonotype was observed many times. This chain joins TRBV11-2 and TRBJ2-7; 7 bases fit TRBD1. This CDR3 comprises 13 residues. The germline V gene has CDR1 SGHAT and CDR2 FQNNGV. J lost 2 bases, V lost 7 bases, and 5 bases had no gene match. The CDR3 DNA sequence: TGTGCCAGCAAAAGGCAGGGGGCCTACGAGCAGTACTTC. Translated: CASKRQGAYEQYF. The variable domain in full, completed from reference TRBV11-2 and TRBJ2-7, reads EAGVAQSPRYKIIEKRQSVAFWCNPISGHATLYWYQQILGQGPKLLIQFQNNGVVDDSQLPKDRFSAERLKGVDSTLKIQPAKLEDSAVYLCASKRQGAYEQYFGPGTRLTVT.

The chain couples TRBV29-1 to TRBJ2-6, with D possibly being TRBD1 (5 bases). Germline lookup yields CDR1 SQVTM and CDR2 ANQGSEA. The CDR3 contains 14 residues. Trimming left V 5 bases short and J 0 bases short, with 8 bases between. CDR3 bases: TGCAGCGTTCTCGACAGCTCTGGGGCCAACGTCCTGACTTTC. Encoded protein: CSVLDSSGANVLTF.

This clonotype was observed a handful of times. The chain employs TRBV6-1 and TRBJ2-7; TRBD1 matches 7 bases. Germline trimming cut 3 bases from V and 2 bases from J; bases unmatched to any gene: 10. The germline CDR1 and CDR2 sequences are MNHNS and SASEGT. The CDR3 covers 16 residues. In DNA, the CDR3 is TGTGCCAGCAGTGACCTGACAGGGACCGGTACCTACGAGCAGTACTTC. This encodes CASSDLTGTGTYEQYF.

The DNA for the CDR3 is TGTGCCAGCAGCTTAGGGGCGGGAGTCGGGGAGACCCAGTACTTC. The encoded protein is CASSLGAGVGETQYF. The chain carries TRBV11-2 and TRBJ2-5, with 7 bases matching TRBD2. Trimming at V came to 1 base and at J to 5 bases, leaving 7 bases not matched to a gene. Germline V gene data show CDR1 as SGHAT and CDR2 as FQNNGV. CDR3 length equals 15 residues. Together with reference TRBV11-2 and TRBJ2-5, the CDR3 gives the full variable domain: EAGVAQSPRYKIIEKRQSVAFWCNPISGHATLYWYQQILGQGPKLLIQFQNNGVVDDSQLPKDRFSAERLKGVDSTLKIQPAKLEDSAVYLCASSLGAGVGETQYFGPGTRLLVL.

V usage is TRBV11-2 and J usage is TRBJ2-1; 8 bases fit TRBD2. The junction had 12 bases not matched to a gene; V was cut back by 5 bases and J by 6 bases. The CDR3 contains 16 residues. CDR1 and CDR2 from the germline V gene are SGHAT and FQNNGV. CDR3 nucleotides: TGTGCCAGCAGCCCCGGCGGCAGCGGGAGAGGCAATGAGCAGTTCTTC. Its translation is CASSPGGSGRGNEQFF.

The chain employs TRBV27 and TRBJ1-5, with D uncertain. The CDR3 contains 16 residues. Germline V gene sequence: CDR1 MNHEY, CDR2 SMNVEV (reference sequence). Trimming left V 0 bases short and J 6 bases short, with 15 bases between. DNA of the CDR3: TGTGCCAGCAGTTTATCGAGTGATGGGGTTAGTCAGCCCCAGCATTTT. This sequence encodes CASSLSSDGVSQPQHF.

The chain employs TRBV2 and TRBJ2-5; 7 bases are shared with TRBD1. There are 13 residues in the CDR3. Germline CDR1 is SNHLY and CDR2 is FYNNEI. The V and J ends lost 8 bases and 6 bases, in that order; junction bases with no gene match: 9. CDR3 sequence (DNA): TGTGCCAGCTCATCAGACAGGGTTCAGACCCAGTACTTC. It translates to CASSSDRVQTQYF. Looking up the rest from reference TRBV2 and TRBJ2-5 gives the full variable domain: EPEVTQTPSHQVTQMGQEVILRCVPISNHLYFYWYRQILGQKVEFLVSFYNNEISEKSEIFDDQFSVERPDGSNFTLKIRSTKLEDSAMYFCASSSDRVQTQYFGPGTRLLVL.

This clonotype came up a few times. The chain couples TRBV3-1 to TRBJ1-2, with a weak D call TRBD1 (6 bases). CDR1 is LGHDT, CDR2 YNNKEL, per germline (reference sequence). V lost 4 bases, J lost 4 bases, and 16 bases lay in between. This CDR3 has 15 amino acids. The CDR3 bases are TGTGCCAGCAGCCCCCGGCAAGGGGGAGGCTATGGCTACACCTTC. Translated: CASSPRQGGGYGYTF. Full variable domain (outside the CDR3, taken from reference TRBV3-1 and TRBJ1-2): DTAVSQTPKYLVTQMGNDKSIKCEQNLGHDTMYWYKQDSKKFLKIMFSYNNKELIINETVPNRFSPKSPDKAHLNLHINSLELGDSAVYFCASSPRQGGGYGYTFGSGTRLTVV.

This clonotype occurred a few times. This chain connects TRBV7-6 to TRBJ2-7; 11 nucleotides agree with TRBD2. J gave up 5 bases and V 5 bases, and 17 bases lay outside the gene matches. This CDR3 has 18 residues. Germline V gene lookup returns CDR1 SGHVS and CDR2 FNYEAQ. CDR3 in amino acids: CASSPYIAIAGGPNEQYF. The CDR3 region has the DNA TGTGCCAGCAGCCCCTATATAGCCATAGCGGGAGGGCCGAACGAGCAGTACTTC.

The genes are TRBV7-2 and TRBJ1-2; no clear D gene. V was shortened by 6 bases and J by 5 bases, with 16 bases between the two germline ends. The CDR3 is 14 amino acids. Germline CDR1 and CDR2: SGHTA and FQGNSA. The CDR3 loop reads CASSQVRRAYGYTF. In DNA form, the CDR3 reads TGTGCCAGCAGTCAAGTGCGCAGAGCATATGGCTACACCTTC.

This clonotype has a count of ten or more. This chain connects TRBV29-1 to TRBJ2-5, with D perhaps TRBD1 or TRBD2 (5 bases each). Germline values: CDR1 SQVTM, CDR2 ANQGSEA. Trimming took 5 bases from V and 5 from J, leaving 12 bases between them. The CDR3 sequence is 12 residues long. The DNA for the CDR3 is TGCAGCGTTACCCTCTGGGGGGAGACCCAGTACTTC. Protein product: CSVTLWGETQYF.

The CDR3 here is CASSLGRGQKNIQYF. The CDR3 DNA reads TGTGCCAGCAGCTTAGGCCGTGGGCAGAAAAACATTCAGTACTTC. The chain employs TRBV13 and TRBJ2-4, with no clear D. There are 15 residues in the CDR3. Germline assignment: CDR1 PRHDT and CDR2 FYEKMQ (reference sequence). Trimming cost V 0 bases and J 4 bases, with 10 bases left between them.

In its sample, this clonotype was seen a few times. The chain employs TRBV25-1 and TRBJ1-4; 9 nucleotides align to TRBD1. The CDR3 consists of 15 residues. The germline V gene has CDR1 MGHDK and CDR2 SYGVNS. V gave up 5 bases and J gave up 7 bases; unmatched junction bases: 8. CDR3: CASSKQGAIGEKLFF. The DNA of the CDR3 is TGTGCCAGCAGTAAACAGGGGGCTATAGGTGAAAAACTGTTTTTT.

The V and J genes are TRBV28 and TRBJ2-5; possible D gene TRBD1, 5 bases. The end of the DNA fits TRBJ2-7 better, so the J call may be wrong. The CDR3 totals 12 residues. Germline V gene lookup returns CDR1 MDHEN and CDR2 SYDVKM. CDR3 nucleotide sequence: TGTGCCAGCAGTTCCCCCAGGGACGAGCAGTACTTC. The encoded protein is CASSSPRDEQYF.